The sample holds one count of the clone carrying this TCR beta chain. This sample was included in a study of blood T cell repertoires in COVID-19. Study-wide context: T cells, B-cell-depleted T cells, or PBMCs provided the cDNA or gDNA that served as material.

Repertoires were generated with immunoSEQ multiplex PCR, while TCRdb's copy carries only in-frame clones and drops some. This sample carries some 100,000 clones, roughly 92% of them seen once, and the ten largest clones take around 5.7%. The ends were cut back, 3 bases at V and 1 base at J, with 7 bases in the middle. The CDR3 is 14 residues long. Per the germline V gene, CDR1 is WNHNN and CDR2 is SYGVQD (reference sequence). V is TRBV10-1 and J is TRBJ1-3; tentatively, D is TRBD1 (5 bases). This receptor was obtained from a man aged 65 to 79 with acute or convalescent COVID-19. Sequencing was carried out using peripheral blood. CDR3 amino acids: CASSDGTSGNTIYF. CDR3 sequence (DNA): TGCGCCAGCAGTGACGGGACTTCTGGAAACACCATATATTTT.